Detailed here is one TCR beta chain. CDR1 is SNHLY, CDR2 FYNNEI, per germline. V gave up 7 bases and J gave up 5 bases, with 14 bases separating them. There are 13 residues in the CDR3. These data originate in a study of OX40 agonist ivuxolimab in advanced cancers. Across the whole study: Given to patients was ivuxolimab, an agonistic anti-OX40 (CD134) antibody.

Produced via immunoSEQ multiplex PCR; TCRdb's table is partial and in-frame only. This repertoire shows about 100,000 clones, 85% to 95% found once; its top ten account for under 0.85%. Patients with a history of autoimmune disease or on systemic immunosuppression were excluded. Specimen: CD4+ or CD8+ T cells sorted from blood, collected in a trial of the OX40 agonist ivuxolimab. The sequence came from an adult with an advanced solid tumor such as melanoma, head and neck, liver or kidney cancer. The J gene is TRBJ2-5, the V gene TRBV2, with D perhaps TRBD2 (5 bases). The CDR3 loop is CASIRGQQETQYF. The CDR3 nucleotides read TGTGCCAGCATTCGGGGTCAGCAGGAGACCCAGTACTTC.